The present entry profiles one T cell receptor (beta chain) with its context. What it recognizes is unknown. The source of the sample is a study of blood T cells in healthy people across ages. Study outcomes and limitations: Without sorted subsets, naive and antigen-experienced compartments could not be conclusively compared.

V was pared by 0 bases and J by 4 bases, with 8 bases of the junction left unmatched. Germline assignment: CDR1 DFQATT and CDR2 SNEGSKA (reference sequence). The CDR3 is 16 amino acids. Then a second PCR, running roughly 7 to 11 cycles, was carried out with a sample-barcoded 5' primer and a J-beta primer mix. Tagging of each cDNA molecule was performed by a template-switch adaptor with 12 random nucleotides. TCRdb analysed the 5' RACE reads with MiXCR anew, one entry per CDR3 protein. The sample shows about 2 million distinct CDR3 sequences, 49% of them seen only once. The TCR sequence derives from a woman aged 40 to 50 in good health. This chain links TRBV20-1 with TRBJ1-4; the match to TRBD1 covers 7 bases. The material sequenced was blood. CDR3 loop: CSAREPGGYRNEKLFF. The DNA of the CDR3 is TGCAGTGCTAGAGAACCAGGGGGTTACCGTAATGAAAAACTGTTTTTT.